Below, one T cell receptor beta chain is given with its context. Its target is unknown. This CDR3 spans 15 amino acids. Germline lookup yields CDR1 SGHKS and CDR2 YYEKEE (reference sequence). The V segment lost 2 bases and the J segment 8 bases; nucleotides outside the gene matches: 5. The repertoire was sequenced with immunoSEQ multiplex PCR; TCRdb's copy has only in-frame clones and lacks some. The sample contains over 100,000 clones, 85% to 95% of which appear only once. The sample comes from a study of graft-versus-host responses after intestinal transplantation. Study-wide findings and caveats: Recipient bone marrow held GvH clones, some seen earlier in ileum or blood.

The source of this sequence is a human donor who was the organ donor for an intestinal transplant. Sequencing used unstimulated CD8+ T cells sorted from spleen or lymph node cells, obtained before transplant. V usage is TRBV5-5 and J usage is TRBJ2-1; TRBD2 matches at 12 bases. For the CDR3, the DNA is TGTGCCAGCAGCTTTGGTCTAGCGGGAGGGGATGAGCAGTTCTTC. Protein product: CASSFGLAGGDEQFF.